This T cell receptor (beta chain) was documented in a study of radiotherapy plus CTLA-4 blockade in lung cancer. About the research overall: Of all patients, approximately 19% responded objectively and about 34% showed disease control.

Those patients who had chemo-refractory metastatic non-small-cell lung cancer were given focal radiation along with CTLA-4 blockade through ipilimumab. Some clones are missing from TCRdb's copy, which holds only in-frame ones; the method was immunoSEQ multiplex PCR. The sample has 75,000 to 95,000 clones; about two thirds are singletons. Study-wide findings and caveats: Blood TCR clones of tumor origin expanded after radiotherapy plus ipilimumab.

The CDR3 runs to 13 residues. Germline V gives CDR1 MNHNS, CDR2 SASEGT. Trimming cost V 3 bases and J 6 bases, with 11 bases left between them. This clone was counted only a few times. The antigen remains unidentified. The chain combines TRBV6-1 with TRBJ2-5; the D is unclear. This clonotype was obtained from a human donor with non-small cell lung cancer that progressed on radiotherapy plus ipilimumab. Sequencing was performed on peripheral blood, taken from a patient treated with radiotherapy plus ipilimumab. The DNA for the CDR3 is TGTGCCAGCAGTGAGGTGAGGATTCAGACCCAGTACTTC. Its protein product is CASSEVRIQTQYF.